These 23 T cell receptor beta chains came from one sample sequenced in a study of blood T cell repertoires in COVID-19. Sequenced by immunoSEQ multiplex PCR; TCRdb stores in-frame clones only, minus some. Of some 160,000 clones listed, roughly 80% were seen once; the top ten hold 8.6%. The source material was peripheral blood. These receptors all come from a man between 45 and 60 years old with active or convalescent COVID-19.

The rearrangement joins TRBV5-1 to TRBJ2-7; 9 bases map to TRBD2. V was pared by 4 bases and J by 2 bases, with 7 bases of the junction left unmatched. The CDR3 covers 15 residues. CDR1 and CDR2 (germline): SGHRS, YFSETQ. The CDR3 DNA reads as TGCGCCAGCAGCCTGAGGACTAGCGAGGCCTACGAGCAGTACTTC. Amino acids: CASSLRTSEAYEQYF.

This clone came up a few times. The V gene is TRBV27, the J gene TRBJ2-2; 10 bases are a match to TRBD1. Germline CDR1 reads MNHEY; CDR2 reads SMNVEV (reference sequence). This CDR3 comprises 15 residues. V shed 0 bases and J 6 bases; nucleotides not matched to a gene: 1. The CDR3 protein is CASSLSDRGSGELFF. The CDR3 DNA follows: TGTGCCAGCAGTTTATCGGACAGGGGGTCCGGGGAGCTGTTTTTT.

The rearrangement links TRBV28 to TRBJ1-2; tentative D call: TRBD1 (5 bases). The CDR3 loop spans 15 amino acids. The germline V and J ends were trimmed by 2 bases and 0 bases, with 10 bases remaining between them. CDR1 is MDHEN and CDR2 is SYDVKM in the germline V gene. In nucleotides, the CDR3 is TGTGCCAGCAGTTTAGGGGCAGCTCCTAACTATGGCTACACCTTC. This codes for CASSLGAAPNYGYTF.

V gene TRBV7-2 combines with J gene TRBJ2-1; 14 nucleotides match TRBD2. CDR3 length equals 16 residues. With V trimmed by 5 bases and J by 10 bases, 10 bases remained unmatched. Germline V gene lookup returns CDR1 SGHTA and CDR2 FQGNSA. This CDR3 is CASSKTGTSGSAEQFF. CDR3 sequence (DNA): TGTGCCAGCAGCAAGACCGGGACTAGCGGGAGCGCCGAGCAGTTCTTC.

This clone was detected only a few times. The V and J genes are TRBV19 and TRBJ2-1, with 10 bases aligning to TRBD1. Germline V gives CDR1 LNHDA, CDR2 SQIVND (reference sequence). The CDR3 totals 17 residues. Trimming at V came to 5 bases and at J to 9 bases, leaving 16 bases not matched to a gene. The CDR3 sequence: CASSPHPGDRGFTEQFF. The CDR3 region has the DNA TGTGCCAGTAGTCCGCACCCCGGGGACAGGGGATTTACTGAGCAGTTCTTC.

Of note for this clone: Other DNA sequences in this specimen translate into the identical CDR3. The genes are TRBV19 and TRBJ2-3; the match to TRBD2 covers 7 bases. Germline V gives CDR1 LNHDA, CDR2 SQIVND (reference sequence). This CDR3 has 15 residues. Germline trimming cut 1 base from V and 0 bases from J; bases unmatched to any gene: 1. The CDR3 DNA reads as TGTGCCAGTAGTATAGCGGGAGGTAGCACAGATACGCAGTATTTT. This codes for CASSIAGGSTDTQYF.

The CDR3 sequence is CASSLGMGLPGGEQFF. The CDR3 region has the DNA TGTGCCAGCAGCTTAGGGATGGGACTCCCCGGCGGTGAGCAGTTCTTC. The chain recombines TRBV11-2 with TRBJ2-1; D may be TRBD2 (6 bases). V lost 1 base and J 9 bases, leaving 19 bases between the germline ends. The length of the CDR3 is 16 residues. Germline V gene data show CDR1 as SGHAT and CDR2 as FQNNGV.

This clone was counted between two and nine times. The chain employs TRBV6-2 or TRBV6-3 and TRBJ2-7, with 9 bases aligning to TRBD2. V lost 5 bases and J lost 0; bases outside the gene matches: 5. Per the germline V gene, CDR1 is MNHEY and CDR2 is SVGEGT. The CDR3 spans 15 residues. The CDR3 reads CASSDLAGPSYEQYF. The CDR3 nucleotides are TGTGCCAGCAGTGATCTAGCGGGGCCCTCCTACGAGCAGTACTTC.

V and J are TRBV7-6 and TRBJ2-7; possibly TRBD2 for D (5 bases). CDR1 SGHVS and CDR2 FNYEAQ come from the germline V gene. The CDR3 totals 14 residues. V lost 3 bases and J lost 6, with 15 bases in between. The CDR3 DNA reads as TGTGCCAGCAGCTTTGGTCGGCCGACTACCGAGCAGTACTTC. This sequence encodes CASSFGRPTTEQYF. The full variable domain, rest sourced from reference TRBV7-6 and TRBJ2-7, is GAGVSQSPRYKVTKRGQDVALRCDPISGHVSLYWYRQALGQGPEFLTYFNYEAQQDKSGLPNDRFSAERPEGSISTLTIQRTEQRDSAMYRCASSFGRPTTEQYFGPGTRLTVT.

The chain has TRBV28 and TRBJ1-6, with TRBD1 matching 7 bases. The CDR3 has 17 residues. The V gene end was trimmed by 6 bases and the J gene end by 2 bases; junction bases not matched to a gene: 10. Germline V lookup: CDR1 MDHEN, CDR2 SYDVKM. This chain's CDR3 is CASRGGGKGPYNSPLHF. DNA of the CDR3: TGTGCCAGCAGAGGAGGGGGCAAAGGCCCCTATAATTCACCCCTCCACTTT.

V gene TRBV7-2 combines with J gene TRBJ1-3; D might be TRBD1 (6 bases). Germline values: CDR1 SGHTA, CDR2 FQGNSA. Trimming removed 2 bases at V and 0 bases at J, with 14 bases between. The CDR3 runs 17 residues. The CDR3 reads CASSLTLTGLSGNTIYF. Written as DNA, the CDR3 is TGTGCCAGCAGCTTAACCCTGACAGGACTCTCTGGAAACACCATATATTTT.

The chain has TRBV19 and TRBJ1-5; no reliable D call. The CDR3 contains 14 residues. V was trimmed by 5 bases and J by 0 bases, leaving 8 bases between them. Germline CDR1 is LNHDA and CDR2 is SQIVND (reference sequence). CDR3 nucleotides: TGTGCCAGTAGTCCAGGCCATAGCAATCAGCCCCAGCATTTT. Amino acid sequence: CASSPGHSNQPQHF.

A remark on this clone: Being one base from a much bigger clone, this may be a read error. The V call is TRBV11-1, the J call TRBJ2-7; D unclear. Trimming shortened V by 1 base and J by 5 bases, and 6 bases separated the two germline ends. The CDR3 runs 12 residues. In germline, CDR1 is SGHAT, CDR2 FQDESV (reference sequence). CDR3 amino acids: CASSLDPDEQYF. The CDR3 DNA follows: TGTGCCAGCAGCTTAGATCCAGACGAGCAGTACTTC.

The J gene is TRBJ1-2, the V gene TRBV6-1; possibly TRBD1 for D (5 bases). Germline assignment: CDR1 MNHNS and CDR2 SASEGT. Trimming took off 3 bases at V and 4 bases at J, with 12 bases between the two ends. This CDR3 has 14 amino acids. The CDR3 DNA is TGTGCCAGCAGTGATCATGGGGGGGGCTATGGCTACACCTTC. This translates into CASSDHGGGYGYTF.

The chain has TRBV24-1 and TRBJ1-1, with 11 bases matching TRBD1. V was clipped by 7 bases and J by 0 bases; unmatched bases: 3. Germline CDR1 and CDR2: KGHDR and SFDVKD. The CDR3 has 15 amino acids. CDR3 residues: CATRGDRGLNTEAFF. Written as DNA, the CDR3 is TGTGCCACCAGGGGGGACAGGGGGTTGAACACTGAAGCTTTCTTT.

The rearrangement uses TRBV5-6 and TRBJ2-2; the D gene is possibly TRBD1 (5 bases). Looked up from germline, CDR1 is SGHDT and CDR2 is YYEEEE. The CDR3 runs 17 residues. Between the trimmed V and J ends, which lost 0 bases and 5 bases, there was a span of 17 bases. This CDR3 reads CASSLGLGRVWTGELFF. In DNA form, the CDR3 reads TGTGCCAGCAGCTTGGGACTGGGGCGCGTCTGGACCGGGGAGCTGTTTTTT. The entire variable domain, with the rest obtained from reference TRBV5-6 and TRBJ2-2, is as follows: DAGVTQSPTHLIKTRGQQVTLRCSPKSGHDTVSWYQQALGQGPQFIFQYYEEEERQRGNFPDRFSGHQFPNYSSELNVNALLLGDSALYLCASSLGLGRVWTGELFFGEGSRLTVL.

The rearrangement uses TRBV29-1 and TRBJ2-5; D call uncertain. Per germline, CDR1 SQVTM and CDR2 ANQGSEA. The CDR3 sequence is 12 residues long. V was shortened by 1 base and J by 2 bases, with 5 bases between the two germline ends. The CDR3 DNA reads TGCAGCGTTGAAGGCGGTCAAGAGACCCAGTACTTC. Protein: CSVEGGQETQYF. The full variable domain, in which reference TRBV29-1 and TRBJ2-5 provide the parts outside the CDR3, is SAVISQKPSRDICQRGTSLTIQCQVDSQVTMMFWYRQQPGQSLTLIATANQGSEATYESGFVIDKFPISRPNLTFSTLTVSNMSPEDSSIYLCSVEGGQETQYFGPGTRLLVL.

The chain uses TRBV30 and TRBJ1-1; weak D call: TRBD1 (6 bases). V was pared by 3 bases and J by 6 bases, with 11 bases between. The CDR3 is 12 amino acids. Germline values: CDR1 GTSNPN, CDR2 SVGIG (reference sequence). CDR3 protein: CAWRAGAAEAFF. The CDR3 bases are TGTGCCTGGAGGGCGGGGGCTGCTGAAGCTTTCTTT.

There are a few counts of this clone. This chain connects TRBV4-1 to TRBJ1-1; TRBD1 matches at 7 bases. V lost 1 base and J lost 5; bases outside the gene matches: 7. The CDR3 has 15 amino acids. Germline CDR1 and CDR2: MGHRA and YSYEKL. The CDR3 nucleotides read TGCGCCAGCAGCCAAGTTGACAGGGCGGAGACTGAAGCTTTCTTT. Translated: CASSQVDRAETEAFF.

J is TRBJ1-3 and V is TRBV7-8, with D uncertain. V lost 1 base and J 4 bases, leaving 11 bases between the germline ends. Germline loops: CDR1 SGHVS, CDR2 FQNEAQ. The CDR3 is 15 amino acids. In DNA form, the CDR3 reads TGTGCCAGCAGCTTAGTAGCTCCTGGGGGAAACACCATATATTTT. It is translated as CASSLVAPGGNTIYF.

The genes are TRBV29-1 and TRBJ2-1; no clear D gene. The germline V and J ends were trimmed by 6 bases and 4 bases, with 22 bases remaining between them. CDR1 and CDR2 (germline): SQVTM, ANQGSEA. The CDR3 consists of 16 residues. CDR3 amino acids: CSVEPIAGRPYNEQFF. CDR3 nucleotides: TGCAGCGTCGAACCCATAGCTGGCCGACCTTACAATGAGCAGTTCTTC.

This chain joins TRBV28 and TRBJ1-1, with D possibly being TRBD1 (6 bases). V was trimmed by 5 bases and J by 4 bases, leaving 11 bases between them. CDR1 MDHEN and CDR2 SYDVKM come from the germline V gene. The CDR3 extends over 13 amino acids. The CDR3 loop reads CASSPPDSTEAFF. In DNA form, the CDR3 reads TGTGCCAGCAGTCCGCCGGACAGCACTGAAGCTTTCTTT.

This clone is a singleton in its sample. This sequence joins TRBV5-5 and TRBJ2-7; 7 bases map to TRBD2. The CDR3 is 15 amino acids. CDR1 and CDR2 (germline): SGHKS, YYEKEE (reference sequence). Unmatched junction bases numbered 9, after V lost 1 base and J lost 5 bases. CDR3 sequence: CASSLRTSADHEQYF. CDR3 nucleotide sequence: TGTGCCAGCAGCTTGAGAACTAGCGCGGACCACGAGCAGTACTTC. Filled out from reference TRBV5-5 and TRBJ2-7, the complete variable domain reads DAGVTQSPTHLIKTRGQQVTLRCSPISGHKSVSWYQQVLGQGPQFIFQYYEKEERGRGNFPDRFSARQFPNYSSELNVNALLLGDSALYLCASSLRTSADHEQYFGPGTRLTVT.